Below, 28 T cell receptor beta chains from the same sample are listed, as sequenced in a study of T cells after yellow fever vaccination. MiXCR, run by TCRdb on the 5' RACE reads, gives a single entry per CDR3 protein. The sample yields roughly 250,000 distinct CDR3 sequences, over 10% seen once. Sequencing was performed on CD4+ T cells sorted from PBMCs, taken 45 days after the yellow fever booster vaccination. These receptors were obtained from a man aged 25-45 years who received the YFV17D yellow fever vaccine.

The V and J genes are TRBV12-3 or TRBV12-4 and TRBJ2-1; TRBD2 aligns across 10 bases. The CDR3 has 15 amino acids. V was pared by 5 bases and J by 1 base, with 2 bases of the junction left unmatched. Here the CDR3 DNA reads TGTGCCAGCAGTGTTAGCGGGAGGTCCTACAATGAGCAGTTCTTC. This translates into CASSVSGRSYNEQFF.

This chain uses TRBV7-9 with TRBJ1-2, with 8 bases matching TRBD1. The V segment lost 5 bases and the J segment 2 bases; nucleotides outside the gene matches: 7. From germline, CDR1 is SEHNR and CDR2 FQNEAQ (reference sequence). The CDR3 covers 15 residues. The CDR3 bases are TGTGCCAGCAGCACGCCGACAGGGGCCAACTATGGCTACACCTTC. Its protein product is CASSTPTGANYGYTF.

This chain joins TRBV11-2 and TRBJ2-1; TRBD2 matches at 8 bases. This CDR3 contains 18 residues. V lost 0 bases and J lost 1; bases outside the gene matches: 8. Germline assignment: CDR1 SGHAT and CDR2 FQNNGV. CDR3 loop: CASSLDLSGGLSYNEQFF. The CDR3 nucleotides are TGTGCCAGCAGCTTAGATTTGTCGGGAGGGCTTTCCTACAATGAGCAGTTCTTC.

The chain joins TRBV18 to TRBJ2-1; D may match TRBD1 or TRBD2 (5 bases each). Germline assignment: CDR1 KGHSH and CDR2 LQKENI. This CDR3 is built from 18 residues. V lost 2 bases, J lost 0 bases, and 17 bases lay in between. DNA for the CDR3: TGTGCCAGCTCACCAGCGCTGGGACGGAGATTCTCCTACAATGAGCAGTTCTTC. It encodes CASSPALGRRFSYNEQFF.

This chain uses TRBV20-1 with TRBJ2-1; the D call may be TRBD1 or TRBD2 (5 bases each). Germline CDR1 DFQATT, CDR2 SNEGSKA (reference sequence). There are 13 residues in the CDR3. Trimming removed 4 bases at V and 6 bases at J, with 13 bases between. The CDR3 nucleotides read TGCAGTGCTAAACCGGGACCCGCCAATGAGCAGTTCTTC. This translates into CSAKPGPANEQFF.

The CDR3 reads CSASKSGVNEQFF. The DNA for the CDR3 is TGCAGTGCCTCCAAGTCTGGGGTCAATGAGCAGTTCTTC. The chain combines TRBV20-1 with TRBJ2-1; D uncertain. The CDR3 sequence is 13 residues long. With 6 bases removed from V and 6 bases from J, the gap between germline ends came to 15 bases. Germline values: CDR1 DFQATT, CDR2 SNEGSKA (reference sequence).

This clonotype showed up just a few times. This chain links TRBV7-2 with TRBJ2-7; 7 positions match TRBD2. CDR3 length: 14 amino acids. J gave up 2 bases and V 4 bases, and 5 bases lay outside the gene matches. Germline assignment: CDR1 SGHTA and CDR2 FQGNSA. The DNA of the CDR3 is TGTGCCAGCAGCTCCCGGGGGGTAGCCTACGAGCAGTACTTC. Its translation: CASSSRGVAYEQYF.

This clonotype was seen a handful of times. The chain combines TRBV6-2 or TRBV6-3 with TRBJ2-7; 7 bases match TRBD2. Losses at the gene ends were 6 bases for V and 3 bases for J; bases not matched to a gene: 5. In germline, CDR1 is MNHEY, CDR2 SVGEGT. The CDR3 extends over 13 amino acids. The CDR3 coding sequence is TGTGCCAGCAGACTGCGGGAGAGCTACGAGCAGTACTTC. This codes for CASRLRESYEQYF.

The gene calls are TRBV11-2 and TRBJ2-7; 12 nucleotides agree with TRBD2. The V gene's germline CDR1 is SGHAT and CDR2 FQNNGV. The CDR3 covers 18 residues. V trimming: 3 bases; J trimming: 4 bases; junction bases outside the gene matches: 13. For the CDR3, the DNA is TGTGCCAGCAGCTTCCGGGCCCCGGCTAGCGGGAGGGTGTACGAGCAGTACTTC. Protein sequence: CASSFRAPASGRVYEQYF.

This rearrangement joins TRBV3-1 to TRBJ1-1, with D unclear. CDR3 length: 15 residues. V lost 3 bases, J lost 4 bases, and 15 bases lay in between. The V gene's germline CDR1 is LGHDT and CDR2 YNNKEL (reference sequence). DNA for the CDR3: TGTGCCAGCAGCCAGAGGTCCAATGATGCCACTGAAGCTTTCTTT. This sequence encodes CASSQRSNDATEAFF.

The chain links TRBV7-2 to TRBJ2-6; D not certain. Germline CDR1 SGHTA, CDR2 FQGNSA. V lost 4 bases and J lost 0, with 1 base in between. The CDR3 contains 13 residues. The CDR3 here is CASSSSGANVLTF. CDR3 nucleotides: TGTGCCAGCAGCTCCTCTGGGGCCAACGTCCTGACTTTC. Full variable domain (outside the CDR3, taken from reference TRBV7-2 and TRBJ2-6): GAGVSQSPSNKVTEKGKDVELRCDPISGHTALYWYRQSLGQGLEFLIYFQGNSAPDKSGLPSDRFSAERTGGSVSTLTIQRTQQEDSAVYLCASSSSGANVLTFGAGSRLTVL.

This clonotype was recorded many times. This chain uses TRBV7-2 with TRBJ1-1; no reliable D call. V lost 1 base, J lost 0 bases, and 12 bases lay in between. The length of the CDR3 is 16 residues. The V gene's germline CDR1 is SGHTA and CDR2 FQGNSA. The CDR3 loop reads CASSLDIGRVNTEAFF. The CDR3 region has the DNA TGTGCCAGCAGCTTAGATATAGGTCGGGTGAACACTGAAGCTTTCTTT.

V and J are TRBV7-2 and TRBJ2-1, with D perhaps being TRBD1 or TRBD2 (5 bases each). Trimming shortened V by 6 bases and J by 1 base, and 16 bases separated the two germline ends. The CDR3 consists of 16 residues. The germline V gene encodes CDR1 SGHTA and CDR2 FQGNSA. The CDR3 loop reads CASRPDSRLSYNEQFF. DNA for the CDR3: TGTGCCAGCAGGCCTGACAGTCGACTATCCTACAATGAGCAGTTCTTC.

Details on this clonotype: A single base separates this from a much larger clone, so it may be a read error. This sequence joins TRBV5-8 and TRBJ1-2; D is undetermined. V dropped 1 base and J dropped 2 bases, with 12 bases sitting between them. The germline V gene encodes CDR1 SGHTS and CDR2 YDEGEE. The CDR3 is 15 residues long. The CDR3 coding sequence is TGTGCCAGCAGCTTGACTACCATTACGAACTATGGCTACACCTTC. Translation: CASSLTTITNYGYTF.

The rearrangement uses TRBV5-1 and TRBJ2-5, with TRBD2 matching over 10 bases. This CDR3 is 16 amino acids long. The trim removed 3 bases at V and 5 bases at J, leaving 10 bases unmatched. CDR1 and CDR2 from the germline V gene are SGHRS and YFSETQ. CDR3 sequence: CASSSSAGGRSETQYF. The CDR3 coding sequence is TGCGCCAGCAGCTCCTCAGCGGGAGGGAGGTCGGAGACCCAGTACTTC.

Many counts were recorded for this clonotype. The chain couples TRBV29-1 to TRBJ2-1; 7 nucleotides line up with TRBD2. There are 12 residues in the CDR3. Germline V gene lookup returns CDR1 SQVTM and CDR2 ANQGSEA. V shed 7 bases and J 3 bases; nucleotides not matched to a gene: 3. In DNA, the CDR3 is TGCAGCGGAAAGCGGGACTACAATGAGCAGTTCTTC. Encoded protein: CSGKRDYNEQFF.

This chain uses TRBV29-1 with TRBJ2-5; 9 bases match TRBD2. The CDR3 consists of 12 residues. Trimming at V came to 8 bases and at J to 5 bases, leaving 6 bases not matched to a gene. Germline V gene lookup returns CDR1 SQVTM and CDR2 ANQGSEA. The CDR3 coding sequence is TGCAGCTATTTAGCGGGAGCTGAGACCCAGTACTTC. Its translation: CSYLAGAETQYF.

This clonotype was seen many times. V and J are TRBV7-2 and TRBJ2-5; 12 bases are a match to TRBD2. Germline V CDR1 and CDR2: SGHTA, FQGNSA. This CDR3 contains 16 residues. With V trimmed by 6 bases and J by 2 bases, 7 bases remained unmatched. The CDR3 spells CASSQGLAGLQETQYF. CDR3 nucleotide sequence: TGTGCCAGCAGTCAAGGACTAGCGGGGCTACAAGAGACCCAGTACTTC.

The chain combines TRBV28 with TRBJ2-5; TRBD2 is a possible D gene (5 bases). The CDR3 has 14 residues. Germline V CDR1 and CDR2: MDHEN, SYDVKM. Trimming removed 5 bases from V and 4 bases from J, with 14 bases in between. DNA of the CDR3: TGTGCCAGCAGTCCAGGAGGAGTTCGAGAGACCCAGTACTTC. This translates into CASSPGGVRETQYF.

This clonotype was counted only a few times. The rearrangement uses TRBV21-1 and TRBJ2-7; TRBD1, the table's D call, lacks a check against the DNA. TRBV21-1 is recorded as a pseudogene. The CDR3 covers 15 residues. This CDR3 reads CASSASGDPGYEQYF. The CDR3 coding sequence is TGTGCCAGCAGCGCCAGCGGGGACCCGGGCTACGAGCAGTACTTC.

This clonotype was detected only a few times. The rearrangement uses TRBV5-1 and TRBJ2-3; TRBD2 agrees at 16 bases. The CDR3 loop spans 17 amino acids. The germline V gene has CDR1 SGHRS and CDR2 YFSETQ. Trimming took 4 bases from V and 4 from J; bases not matched to a gene: 6. For the CDR3, the DNA is TGCGCCAGCAGCACAGGGACTAGCGGGAGGGCGGCAGATACGCAGTATTTT. This sequence encodes CASSTGTSGRAADTQYF.

The rearrangement joins TRBV9 to TRBJ2-2; the D gene is possibly TRBD2 (5 bases). Trimming left V 3 bases short and J 0 bases short, with 9 bases between. Germline assignment: CDR1 SGDLS and CDR2 YYNGEE. This CDR3 is 15 amino acids long. CDR3 amino acids: CASSAPGSNTGELFF. CDR3 bases: TGTGCCAGCAGCGCCCCGGGGTCGAACACCGGGGAGCTGTTTTTT.

Only a few counts were recorded for this clonotype. J is TRBJ2-3 and V is TRBV24-1; D remains unclear. Germline lookup yields CDR1 KGHDR and CDR2 SFDVKD. Trimming left V 4 bases short and J 0 bases short, with 7 bases between. This CDR3 has 14 residues. This CDR3 reads CATSDKTSTDTQYF. As DNA, the CDR3 is TGTGCCACCAGTGACAAAACGAGCACAGATACGCAGTATTTT.

This clonotype was recorded many times. This sequence joins TRBV2 and TRBJ2-3; D may correspond to TRBD1 or TRBD2 (5 bases each). From germline, CDR1 is SNHLY and CDR2 FYNNEI. This CDR3 is 14 amino acids long. V lost 6 bases and J lost 2, with 12 bases in between. The CDR3 nucleotides are TGTGCCAGCAGGACGGGGCGGAACACAGATACGCAGTATTTT. Protein: CASRTGRNTDTQYF.

The chain employs TRBV12-3 or TRBV12-4 and TRBJ1-5, with TRBD1 matching over 7 bases. This CDR3 has 15 residues. With V trimmed by 5 bases and J by 3 bases, 7 bases remained unmatched. DNA for the CDR3: TGTGCCAGCAGTCTACTCGACAGGGACAATCAGCCCCAGCATTTT. It specifies CASSLLDRDNQPQHF.

The chain combines TRBV5-1 with TRBJ2-2, with TRBD2 identical over 7 bases. From germline, CDR1 is SGHRS and CDR2 YFSETQ. This CDR3 spans 14 amino acids. With 7 bases clipped from V and 5 bases from J, the junction kept 8 bases outside the gene matches. CDR3 nucleotide sequence: TGCGCCAGCTTAGCGGGCGAGTGGACCGGGGAGCTGTTTTTT. Its protein product is CASLAGEWTGELFF.

This clonotype was seen more than once but under ten times. The genes are TRBV11-2 and TRBJ2-1; D remains unclear. The CDR3 runs to 16 residues. Germline values: CDR1 SGHAT, CDR2 FQNNGV. V was cut by 5 bases and J by 1 base, with 15 bases left in between. This CDR3 is CASSSHKVESYNEQFF. As DNA, the CDR3 is TGTGCCAGCAGCAGCCATAAGGTAGAGTCCTACAATGAGCAGTTCTTC.

For the CDR3, the DNA is TGTGCCAGCAGCTCGACCGGGACAGGGGCTGAAGCTTTCTTT. It yields the protein CASSSTGTGAEAFF. The chain couples TRBV7-3 to TRBJ1-1; 10 bases fit TRBD1. V shed 4 bases and J 6 bases; nucleotides not matched to a gene: 5. In germline, CDR1 is SGHTA, CDR2 FQGTGA. The CDR3 consists of 14 residues.